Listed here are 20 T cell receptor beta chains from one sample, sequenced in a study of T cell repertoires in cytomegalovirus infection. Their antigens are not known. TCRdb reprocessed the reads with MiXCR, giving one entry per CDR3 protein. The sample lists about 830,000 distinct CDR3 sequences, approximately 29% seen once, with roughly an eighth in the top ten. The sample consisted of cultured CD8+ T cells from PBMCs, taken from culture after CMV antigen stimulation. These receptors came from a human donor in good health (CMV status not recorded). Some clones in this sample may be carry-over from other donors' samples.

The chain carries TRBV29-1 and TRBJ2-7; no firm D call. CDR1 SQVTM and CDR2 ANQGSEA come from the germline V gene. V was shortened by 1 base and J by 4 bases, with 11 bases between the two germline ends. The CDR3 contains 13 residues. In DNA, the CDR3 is TGCAGCGTTGAAGTAGAGGCTCCATACGAGCAGTACTTC. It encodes CSVEVEAPYEQYF.

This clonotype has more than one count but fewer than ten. The CDR3: CASSFISAGRSSYEQYF. In nucleotides, the CDR3 is TGTGCCAGCAGTTTTATTTCAGCCGGCAGGAGCTCCTACGAGCAGTACTTC. The rearrangement links TRBV27 to TRBJ2-7; D uncertain. This CDR3 is built from 17 residues. Trimming cost V 3 bases and J 0 bases, with 18 bases left between them. Germline values: CDR1 MNHEY, CDR2 SMNVEV (reference sequence).

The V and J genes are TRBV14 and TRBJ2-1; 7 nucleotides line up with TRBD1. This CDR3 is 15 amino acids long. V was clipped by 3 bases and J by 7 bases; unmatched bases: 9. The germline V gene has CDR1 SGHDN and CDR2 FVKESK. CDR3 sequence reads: CASSHPRDSFNEQFF. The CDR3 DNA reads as TGTGCCAGCAGCCATCCTCGGGACAGCTTTAATGAGCAGTTCTTC.

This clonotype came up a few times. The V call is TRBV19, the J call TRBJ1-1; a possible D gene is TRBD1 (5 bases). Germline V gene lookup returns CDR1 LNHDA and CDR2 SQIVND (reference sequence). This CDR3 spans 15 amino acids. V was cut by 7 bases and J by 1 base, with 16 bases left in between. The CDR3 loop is CASTSWGTGNTEAFF. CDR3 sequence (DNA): TGTGCCAGTACCTCTTGGGGAACAGGGAACACTGAAGCTTTCTTT.

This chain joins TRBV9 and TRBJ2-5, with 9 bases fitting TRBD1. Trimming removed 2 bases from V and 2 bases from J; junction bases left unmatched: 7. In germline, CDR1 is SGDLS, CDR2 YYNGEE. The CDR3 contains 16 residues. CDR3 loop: CASSVLPGQGQETQYF. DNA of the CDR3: TGTGCCAGCAGCGTCCTTCCGGGACAGGGTCAAGAGACCCAGTACTTC. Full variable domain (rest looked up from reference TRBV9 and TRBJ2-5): DSGVTQTPKHLITATGQRVTLRCSPRSGDLSVYWYQQSLDQGLQFLIQYYNGEERAKGNILERFSAQQFPDLHSELNLSSLELGDSALYFCASSVLPGQGQETQYFGPGTRLLVL.

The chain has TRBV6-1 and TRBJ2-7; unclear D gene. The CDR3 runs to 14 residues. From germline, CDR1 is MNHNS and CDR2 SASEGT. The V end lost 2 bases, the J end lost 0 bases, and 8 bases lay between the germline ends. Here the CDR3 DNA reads TGTGCCAGCAGTGAACATCAGAGCTCCTACGAGCAGTACTTC. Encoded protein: CASSEHQSSYEQYF.

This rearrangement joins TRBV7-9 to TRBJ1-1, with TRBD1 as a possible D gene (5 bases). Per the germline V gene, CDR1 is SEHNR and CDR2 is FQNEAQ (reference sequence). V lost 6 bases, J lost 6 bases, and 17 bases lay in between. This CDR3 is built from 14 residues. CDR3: CASRPVWGVSEAFF. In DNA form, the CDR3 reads TGTGCCAGCAGACCCGTCTGGGGGGTATCTGAAGCTTTCTTT.

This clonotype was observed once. DNA of the CDR3: TGTGCCAGCAGCGCATGTGGGGGGGGGATCTATGGCTACACCTTC. Translation: CASSACGGGIYGYTF. The chain links TRBV7-8 to TRBJ1-2; D might be TRBD1 (5 bases). Per germline, CDR1 SGHVS and CDR2 FQNEAQ. Trimming removed 5 bases from V and 4 bases from J, with 17 bases in between. There are 15 residues in the CDR3. Complete variable domain (other parts from reference TRBV7-8 and TRBJ1-2): GAGVSQSPRYKVAKRGQDVALRCDPISGHVSLFWYQQALGQGPEFLTYFQNEAQLDKSGLPSDRFFAERPEGSVSTLKIQRTQQEDSAVYLCASSACGGGIYGYTFGSGTRLTVV.

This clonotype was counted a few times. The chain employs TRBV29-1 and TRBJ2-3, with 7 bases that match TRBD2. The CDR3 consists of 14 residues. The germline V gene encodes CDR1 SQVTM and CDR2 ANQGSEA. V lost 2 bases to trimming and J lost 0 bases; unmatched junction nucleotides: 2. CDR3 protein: CSVERRGSTDTQYF. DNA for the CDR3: TGCAGCGTTGAACGGCGGGGGAGCACAGATACGCAGTATTTT.

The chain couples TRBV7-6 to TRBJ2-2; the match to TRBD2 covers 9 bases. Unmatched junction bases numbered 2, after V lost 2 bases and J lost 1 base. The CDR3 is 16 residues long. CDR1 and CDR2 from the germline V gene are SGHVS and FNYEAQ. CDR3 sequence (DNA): TGTGCCAGCAGCTTATCTAGCGGGATGAACACCGGGGAGCTGTTTTTT. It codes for CASSLSSGMNTGELFF.

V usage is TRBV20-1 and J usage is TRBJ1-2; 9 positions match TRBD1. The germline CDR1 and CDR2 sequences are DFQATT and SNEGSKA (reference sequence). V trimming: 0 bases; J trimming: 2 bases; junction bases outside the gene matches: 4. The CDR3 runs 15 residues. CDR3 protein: CSARDMDRGNYGYTF. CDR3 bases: TGCAGTGCTAGAGATATGGACAGGGGCAACTATGGCTACACCTTC.

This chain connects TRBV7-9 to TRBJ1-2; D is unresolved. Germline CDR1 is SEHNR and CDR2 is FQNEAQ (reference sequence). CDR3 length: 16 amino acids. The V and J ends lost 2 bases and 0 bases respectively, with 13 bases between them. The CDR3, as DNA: TGTGCCAGCAGCTTATCCGCGTCAGGAGCTAACTATGGCTACACCTTC. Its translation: CASSLSASGANYGYTF.

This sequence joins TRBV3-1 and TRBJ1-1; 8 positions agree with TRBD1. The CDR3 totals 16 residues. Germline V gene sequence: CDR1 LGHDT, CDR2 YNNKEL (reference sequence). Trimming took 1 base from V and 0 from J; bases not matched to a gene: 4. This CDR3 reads CASSQAGQGMNTEAFF. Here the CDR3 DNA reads TGTGCCAGCAGCCAAGCAGGACAGGGCATGAACACTGAAGCTTTCTTT.

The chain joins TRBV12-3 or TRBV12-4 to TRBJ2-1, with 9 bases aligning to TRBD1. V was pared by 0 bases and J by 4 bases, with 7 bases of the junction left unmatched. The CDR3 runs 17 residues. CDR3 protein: CASSLAYYRGHYNEQFF. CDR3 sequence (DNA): TGTGCCAGCAGTTTAGCTTATTACAGGGGGCATTACAATGAGCAGTTCTTC.

The CDR3 reads CASSQDWDHDEQYF. The CDR3 DNA sequence: TGTGCCAGCAGCCAAGATTGGGACCACGACGAGCAGTACTTC. The V and J genes are TRBV14 and TRBJ2-7, with D tentatively TRBD1 or TRBD2 (5 bases each). Per the germline V gene, CDR1 is SGHDN and CDR2 is FVKESK. Trimming left V 0 bases short and J 5 bases short, with 11 bases between. The CDR3 loop spans 14 amino acids.

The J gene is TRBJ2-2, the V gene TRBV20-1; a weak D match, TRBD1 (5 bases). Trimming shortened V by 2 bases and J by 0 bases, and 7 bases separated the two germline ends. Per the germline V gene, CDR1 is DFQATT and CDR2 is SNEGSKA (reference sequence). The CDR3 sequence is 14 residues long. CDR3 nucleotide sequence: TGCAGTGCTAGATCCAGGGCGAACACCGGGGAGCTGTTTTTT. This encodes CSARSRANTGELFF.

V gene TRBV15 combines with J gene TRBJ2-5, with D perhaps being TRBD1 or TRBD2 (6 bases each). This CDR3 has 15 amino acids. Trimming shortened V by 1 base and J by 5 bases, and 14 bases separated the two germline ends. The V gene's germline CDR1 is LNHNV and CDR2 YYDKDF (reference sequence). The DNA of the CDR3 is TGTGCCACCAGCAGAGTGGGTGGGGGGCCGGAGACCCAGTACTTC. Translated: CATSRVGGGPETQYF.

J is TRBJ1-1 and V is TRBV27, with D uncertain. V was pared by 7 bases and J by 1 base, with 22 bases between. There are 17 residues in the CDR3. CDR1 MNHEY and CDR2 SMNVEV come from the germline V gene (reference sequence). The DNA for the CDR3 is TGTGCCAGCAAACAAAAGAGACCGGGTATTGGGAACACTGAAGCTTTCTTT. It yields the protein CASKQKRPGIGNTEAFF.

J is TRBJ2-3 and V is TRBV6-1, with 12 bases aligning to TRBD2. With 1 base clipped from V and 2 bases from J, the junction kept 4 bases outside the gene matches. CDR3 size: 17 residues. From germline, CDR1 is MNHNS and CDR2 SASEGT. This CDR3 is CASSEETSGGYTDTQYF. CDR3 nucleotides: TGTGCCAGCAGTGAAGAGACTAGCGGGGGATACACAGATACGCAGTATTTT.

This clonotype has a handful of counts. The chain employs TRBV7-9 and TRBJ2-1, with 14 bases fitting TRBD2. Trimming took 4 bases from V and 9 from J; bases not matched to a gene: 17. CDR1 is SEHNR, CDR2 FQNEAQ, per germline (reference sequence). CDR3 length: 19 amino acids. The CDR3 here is CASSSQTSGGAPLSVEQFF. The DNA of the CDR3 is TGTGCCAGCAGCTCCCAGACTAGCGGGGGGGCCCCTTTATCGGTTGAGCAGTTCTTC.